This TCR beta chain was documented in a study of cytomegalovirus exposure and HLA in healthy donors. Overall study context: Falling in the Caucasian-associated ancestry cluster were 65% to 90% of some 400 genotyped donors.

Notes on the study in general: TCR beta chains associated with HLA were, in a later analysis, more clonally expanded than equally common others. The authors listed 150 to 200 TCR beta chains as cytomegalovirus-associated.

There are 17 residues in the CDR3. Per the germline V gene, CDR1 is SGDLS and CDR2 is YYNGEE. Germline trimming cut 0 bases from V and 5 bases from J; bases unmatched to any gene: 12. The PCR made use of 60 Vbeta and 13 Jbeta primers. The repertoire was sequenced with immunoSEQ multiplex PCR; TCRdb's copy has only in-frame clones and lacks some. Among about 160,000 clones, 80% were seen once, and the ten largest hold 9.7%. The table lists this clone with a count of one. The antigen remains unidentified. The J gene is TRBJ2-5, the V gene TRBV9, with TRBD1 matching 8 bases. The sequencing input was PBMCs. The sequence came from a man between 18 and 29 years old in good health and CMV-seropositive. The CDR3 region is CASSVAVSGGGGETQYF. The CDR3 nucleotides read TGTGCCAGCAGCGTAGCAGTGTCAGGGGGCGGTGGGGAGACCCAGTACTTC.